Listed below are T cell receptor beta chains from one sample, sequenced in a study of blood T cell repertoires in COVID-19. Clones were sequenced by immunoSEQ multiplex PCR, and TCRdb holds only the in-frame ones, with some missing. Of about 190,000 clones listed, 60% to 80% are singletons. Sequenced sample: peripheral blood. The receptors derive from a man in his 60s with active or convalescent COVID-19. The CDR3 runs from the conserved cysteine through the conserved F or W. D genes are given only for firm matches. Clone size is stated in some rows and not others, as once, few, many or a class when expanded.

clone_size d_call j_call v_call cdr3_aa cdr3_nt
- TRBD1 TRBJ2-1 TRBV5-4 CASSVPRDRARLNRYNEQFF TGTGCCAGCAGCGTGCCCCGGGACAGGGCTCGGCTAAACAGATACAATGAGCAGTTCTTC
- - TRBJ2-1 TRBV4-3 CASSQERFSYNEQFF TGCGCCAGCAGCCAGGAGCGGTTCTCCTACAATGAGCAGTTCTTC
many - TRBJ1-1 TRBV7-6 CASSPRGGENTEAFF TGTGCCAGCAGCCCCCGGGGGGGGGAGAACACTGAAGCTTTCTTT
few - TRBJ1-2 TRBV2 CASSEEGSYGYTF TGTGCCAGCAGTGAGGAGGGGAGCTATGGCTACACCTTC
once TRBD1 TRBJ1-5 TRBV2 CASSAGQALNQPQHF TGTGCCAGCAGTGCGGGACAGGCCCTGAATCAGCCCCAGCATTTT
- - TRBJ2-5 TRBV9 CASSVGPSGGLIQETQYF TGTGCCAGCAGCGTAGGGCCCAGTGGCGGGTTAATTCAGGAGACCCAGTACTTC
- TRBD1 TRBJ1-1 TRBV3-1/TRBV3-2 CASRGTGKNTEAFF TGTGCCAGCCGCGGGACAGGTAAGAACACTGAAGCTTTCTTT
- - TRBJ2-3 TRBV7-8 CASSLLPDTQYF TGTGCCAGCAGCTTACTACCAGATACGCAGTATTTT
- TRBD1 TRBJ2-7 TRBV19 CATPPGDRMMREQYF TGTGCCACTCCGCCGGGGGACAGGATGATGAGGGAGCAGTACTTC
- - TRBJ1-2 TRBV6-6 CASSRNNYGYTF TGTGCCAGCAGTCGCAATAACTATGGCTACACCTTC
- TRBD1 TRBJ1-6 TRBV6-5 CASSSLPGTDNSPLHF TGTGCCAGCAGTTCTCTTCCTGGGACAGATAATTCACCCCTCCACTTT
- - TRBJ1-2 TRBV6-5 CASRLPGHPNYGYTF TGTGCCAGCAGGCTTCCGGGACACCCAAACTATGGCTACACCTTC
- - TRBJ1-1 TRBV5-4 CASSQDTLNTEAFF TGTGCCAGCAGCCAGGACACCTTGAACACTGAAGCTTTCTTT
- TRBD1 TRBJ2-7 TRBV7-2 CASSVGSSETGGYEQYF TGTGCCAGCAGCGTAGGATCGTCGGAGACAGGGGGTTACGAGCAGTACTTC
- TRBD2 TRBJ2-1 TRBV28 CASSTWGRGPTGNEQFF TGTGCCAGCAGCACGTGGGGGAGGGGACCTACGGGCAATGAGCAGTTCTTC
few - TRBJ1-1 TRBV3-1/TRBV3-2 CASSRRGKNTEAFF TGTGCCAGCAGCCGTCGGGGAAAGAACACTGAAGCTTTCTTT
- TRBD1 TRBJ1-3 TRBV2 CASSPRTGAGNTIYF TGTGCCAGCTCTCCCCGGACAGGGGCCGGAAACACCATATATTTT
- - TRBJ1-4 TRBV28 CASSGGGPEKLFF TGTGCCAGCAGTGGCGGAGGACCTGAAAAACTGTTTTTT
- - TRBJ2-5 TRBV3-1/TRBV3-2 CASSPMRGGEILAGETQYF TGTGCCAGCAGTCCCATGAGAGGGGGAGAGATTCTTGCGGGAGAGACCCAGTACTTC
- - TRBJ2-7 TRBV6-1 CASSEKGEQYEQYF TGTGCCAGCAGTGAGAAGGGGGAGCAATACGAGCAGTACTTC
- TRBD1 TRBJ2-3 TRBV7-6 CASSSLPGQAVDTQYF TGTGCCAGCAGCTCCCTCCCGGGACAGGCCGTCGATACGCAGTATTTT
- - TRBJ1-1 TRBV21-1 CASSTSRGLTEAFF TGTGCCAGCAGCACCTCCAGGGGGCTCACTGAAGCTTTCTTT